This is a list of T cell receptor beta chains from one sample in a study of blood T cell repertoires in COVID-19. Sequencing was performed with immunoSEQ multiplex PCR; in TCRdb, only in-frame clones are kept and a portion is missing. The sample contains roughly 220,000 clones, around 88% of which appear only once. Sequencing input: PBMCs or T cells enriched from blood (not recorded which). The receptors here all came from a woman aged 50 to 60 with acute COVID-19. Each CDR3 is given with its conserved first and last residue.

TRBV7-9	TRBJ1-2	CASSPGQGYYGYTF
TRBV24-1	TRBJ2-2	CATSDPGTGNTGELFF
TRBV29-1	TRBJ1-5	CSVEAGTGPRGGQHF
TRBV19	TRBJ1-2	CASSNREWGYGYTF
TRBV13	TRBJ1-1	CASSPEGALNTEAFF
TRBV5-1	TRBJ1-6	CASSTRQNNSPLHF
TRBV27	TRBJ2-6	CASMQGAGANVLTF
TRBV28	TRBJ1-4	CASRYRSTNEKLFF
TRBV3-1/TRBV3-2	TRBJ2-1	CASSRTNEQFF
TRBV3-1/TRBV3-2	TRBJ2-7	CASSHFDSFHEQYF
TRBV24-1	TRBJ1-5	CATSDTGLGYSNQPQHF
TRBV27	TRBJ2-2	CASSPISSGRNTGELFF
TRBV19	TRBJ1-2	CASSLGPGSGYGYTF
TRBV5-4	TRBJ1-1	CASSLLQGNTEAFF
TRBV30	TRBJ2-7	CAGLLSSYEQYF
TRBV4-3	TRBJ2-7	CASSQASGTSGRICF
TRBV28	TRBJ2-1	CASKGAGGPIGANNEQFF
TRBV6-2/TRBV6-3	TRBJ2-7	CASSKSGLAGANEQYF
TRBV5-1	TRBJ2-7	CASCLTGGNDEQYF
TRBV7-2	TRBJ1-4	CASSPWTEEWEKLFF
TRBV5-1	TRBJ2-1	CASSPPGLAGVNEQFF
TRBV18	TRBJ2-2	CASSPGSGTGELFF
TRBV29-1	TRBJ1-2	CSVEEFRDTGIYTF
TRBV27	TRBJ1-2	CASGGQGNYGYTF
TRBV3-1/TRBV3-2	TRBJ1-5	CASSRNAGGNQPQHF
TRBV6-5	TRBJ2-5	CASSPIRGLETQYF